Listed below are T cell receptor beta chains from one sample, sequenced in a study of regulatory and conventional T cells in RAG deficiency. This table comes from immunoSEQ multiplex PCR, and its TCRdb copy is limited to in-frame clones, with some not included. The sample has tens of thousands of clones; 85% to 95% are singletons. The same data also contributed to another study, on regulatory T cells.

The sequenced material came from Tregs sorted from blood. These receptor sequences come from a human donor in good health. Both conserved end residues are part of each CDR3. A D gene is named only where the DNA matches it firmly. The size field is filled for only some rows; it gives once, few, many or a size class.

abundance: NA
j_gene: TRBJ2-1
v_gene: TRBV23-1
d_gene: NA
CDR3aa: CASCYREGINNEQFF
CDR3nt: TGCGCCAGCTGTTACAGGGAGGGGATTAACAATGAGCAGTTCTTC

abundance: NA
j_gene: TRBJ1-5
v_gene: TRBV10-3
d_gene: NA
CDR3aa: CAISKGYSNQPQHF
CDR3nt: TGTGCCATCAGTAAGGGCTATAGCAATCAGCCCCAGCATTTT

abundance: NA
j_gene: TRBJ1-1
v_gene: TRBV7-7
d_gene: NA
CDR3aa: CASSLFRYEAFF
CDR3nt: TGTGCTAGCAGCTTATTTAGATATGAAGCTTTCTTT

abundance: NA
j_gene: TRBJ1-5
v_gene: TRBV9
d_gene: NA
CDR3aa: CASSLAGYNQPQHF
CDR3nt: TGTGCCAGCAGCCTCGCCGGATACAATCAGCCCCAGCATTTT

abundance: NA
j_gene: TRBJ2-1
v_gene: TRBV2
d_gene: NA
CDR3aa: CASSSKAGQEGEQFF
CDR3nt: TGTGCCAGCAGCTCCAAAGCCGGACAGGAGGGTGAGCAGTTCTTC

abundance: NA
j_gene: TRBJ1-2
v_gene: TRBV7-3
d_gene: TRBD1
CDR3aa: CASSLTGQGGSGYTF
CDR3nt: TGTGCCAGCAGCTTAACGGGACAGGGGGGAAGTGGCTACACCTTC

abundance: NA
j_gene: TRBJ2-7
v_gene: TRBV7-2
d_gene: TRBD1
CDR3aa: CASSLGQGVGYEQYF
CDR3nt: TGTGCCAGCAGCTTAGGGCAGGGGGTCGGCTACGAGCAGTACTTC

abundance: NA
j_gene: TRBJ2-3
v_gene: TRBV7-2
d_gene: NA
CDR3aa: CASSLLGGHTDTQYF
CDR3nt: TGTGCCAGCAGCTTACTCGGGGGGCACACAGATACGCAGTATTTT

abundance: NA
j_gene: TRBJ2-3
v_gene: TRBV6-1
d_gene: TRBD2
CDR3aa: CAIGLASTDTQYF
CDR3nt: TGTGCTATCGGACTAGCTAGCACAGATACGCAGTATTTT

abundance: once
j_gene: TRBJ2-2
v_gene: TRBV9
d_gene: TRBD1
CDR3aa: CASSTRQGLGELFF
CDR3nt: TGTGCCAGCAGCACCCGACAGGGGCTCGGGGAGCTGTTTTTT

abundance: NA
j_gene: TRBJ2-1
v_gene: TRBV6-6
d_gene: NA
CDR3aa: CASTYGAATEQFF
CDR3nt: TGTGCCAGCACCTACGGGGCTGCGACTGAGCAGTTCTTC

abundance: NA
j_gene: TRBJ2-4
v_gene: TRBV5-1
d_gene: NA
CDR3aa: CASSVLQGSKNIQYF
CDR3nt: TGCGCCAGCAGCGTACTACAGGGTTCCAAAAACATTCAGTACTTC

abundance: NA
j_gene: TRBJ1-1
v_gene: TRBV29-1
d_gene: TRBD1
CDR3aa: CSVRTGTAFF
CDR3nt: TGCAGCGTCCGGACAGGGACTGCTTTCTTT

abundance: NA
j_gene: TRBJ2-7
v_gene: TRBV9
d_gene: NA
CDR3aa: CASSAGTPREQYF
CDR3nt: TGTGCCAGCAGCGCCGGGACACCGCGCGAGCAGTACTTC

abundance: once
j_gene: TRBJ1-2
v_gene: TRBV5-4
d_gene: NA
CDR3aa: CASSLVQRPNYGYTF
CDR3nt: TGTGCCAGCAGCTTGGTTCAGCGACCTAACTATGGCTACACCTTC

abundance: NA
j_gene: TRBJ1-6
v_gene: TRBV10-3
d_gene: NA
CDR3aa: CAISESGLNSPLHF
CDR3nt: TGTGCCATCAGTGAGTCGGGACTTAATTCACCCCTCCACTTT

abundance: once
j_gene: TRBJ2-1
v_gene: TRBV7-2
d_gene: NA
CDR3aa: CASSPSVRNEQFF
CDR3nt: TGTGCCAGCAGCCCCTCAGTCCGCAATGAGCAGTTCTTC

abundance: NA
j_gene: TRBJ2-7
v_gene: TRBV6-5
d_gene: TRBD1
CDR3aa: CASSSPRDRRKYEQYF
CDR3nt: TGTGCCAGCAGTTCCCCCCGGGACAGGAGAAAGTACGAGCAGTACTTC

abundance: NA
j_gene: TRBJ1-2
v_gene: TRBV5-1
d_gene: NA
CDR3aa: CASSLAQGYGYGYTF
CDR3nt: TGCGCCAGCAGCTTGGCCCAGGGGTACGGCTATGGCTACACCTTC

abundance: NA
j_gene: TRBJ2-3
v_gene: TRBV5-1
d_gene: NA
CDR3aa: CASSPRSSTDTQYF
CDR3nt: TGCGCCAGCAGCCCGCGGTCTAGCACAGATACGCAGTATTTT

abundance: NA
j_gene: TRBJ2-5
v_gene: TRBV6-5
d_gene: TRBD1
CDR3aa: CASRDGQGGRETQYF
CDR3nt: TGTGCCAGCAGGGACGGACAGGGAGGAAGAGAGACCCAGTACTTC

abundance: NA
j_gene: TRBJ1-1
v_gene: TRBV7-8
d_gene: NA
CDR3aa: CASSGQTGTEAFF
CDR3nt: TGTGCCAGCAGCGGACAGACCGGCACTGAAGCTTTCTTT

abundance: NA
j_gene: TRBJ2-7
v_gene: TRBV5-5
d_gene: NA
CDR3aa: CASSVQTGTYEQYF
CDR3nt: TGTGCCAGCAGCGTACAGACAGGCACCTACGAGCAGTACTTC

abundance: once
j_gene: TRBJ1-6
v_gene: TRBV30
d_gene: NA
CDR3aa: CAWRIGDLYNSPLHF
CDR3nt: TGTGCCTGGAGGATTGGGGATCTCTATAATTCACCCCTCCACTTT

abundance: NA
j_gene: TRBJ2-7
v_gene: TRBV4-2
d_gene: NA
CDR3aa: CASSQNYEQYF
CDR3nt: TGTGCCAGCAGCCAAAACTACGAGCAGTACTTC

abundance: NA
j_gene: TRBJ2-3
v_gene: TRBV10-3
d_gene: NA
CDR3aa: CACGKSTGTDTQYF
CDR3nt: TGTGCCTGTGGGAAATCAACGGGGACAGATACGCAGTATTTT

abundance: NA
j_gene: TRBJ2-4
v_gene: TRBV13
d_gene: NA
CDR3aa: CASSLAAVGKNIQYF
CDR3nt: TGTGCCAGCAGCTTAGCGGCAGTGGGCAAAAACATTCAGTACTTC

abundance: NA
j_gene: TRBJ2-7
v_gene: TRBV5-8
d_gene: TRBD1
CDR3aa: CASSLRGTGSYEQYF
CDR3nt: TGTGCCAGCAGCTTGAGAGGGACAGGTTCCTACGAGCAGTACTTC

abundance: once
j_gene: TRBJ1-2
v_gene: TRBV19
d_gene: NA
CDR3aa: CASSNGPRPNF
CDR3nt: TGTGCCAGTAGTAATGGTCCCAGGCCAAACTTC

abundance: NA
j_gene: TRBJ1-2
v_gene: TRBV2
d_gene: NA
CDR3aa: CASKMGDLLAGGYTF
CDR3nt: TGTGCCAGCAAAATGGGGGACCTACTCGCCGGGGGCTACACCTTC

abundance: NA
j_gene: TRBJ1-1
v_gene: TRBV12-1
d_gene: NA
CDR3aa: CASSPGTAPTEAFF
CDR3nt: TGTGCCAGCAGCCCAGGGACGGCGCCCACTGAAGCTTTCTTT

abundance: once
j_gene: TRBJ2-1
v_gene: TRBV5-1
d_gene: TRBD1
CDR3aa: CASSLAGTGGDEQFF
CDR3nt: TGCGCCAGCAGCTTGGCCGGGACAGGGGGAGATGAGCAGTTCTTC

abundance: NA
j_gene: TRBJ2-3
v_gene: TRBV7-6
d_gene: NA
CDR3aa: CASSLRDGGTDTQYF
CDR3nt: TGTGCCAGCAGCTTACGGGACGGAGGCACAGATACGCAGTATTTT

abundance: NA
j_gene: TRBJ2-2
v_gene: TRBV19
d_gene: NA
CDR3aa: CASSSTAGELFF
CDR3nt: TGTGCCAGTAGTTCGACCGCCGGGGAGCTGTTTTTT

abundance: NA
j_gene: TRBJ1-4
v_gene: TRBV2
d_gene: NA
CDR3aa: CASSEEVRLFF
CDR3nt: TGTGCCAGCAGTGAGGAAGTAAGACTGTTTTTT

abundance: NA
j_gene: TRBJ1-2
v_gene: TRBV19
d_gene: NA
CDR3aa: CASSMLGDLTYGYTF
CDR3nt: TGTGCCAGTAGTATGTTAGGGGACCTTACCTATGGCTACACCTTC

abundance: NA
j_gene: TRBJ2-2
v_gene: TRBV27
d_gene: NA
CDR3aa: CASRGGDTGELFF
CDR3nt: TGTGCCAGCAGGGGGGGCGACACCGGGGAGCTGTTTTTT

abundance: NA
j_gene: TRBJ2-2
v_gene: TRBV10-3
d_gene: TRBD1
CDR3aa: CAISDDRGRTGELFF
CDR3nt: TGTGCCATCAGTGACGACAGGGGGCGGACCGGGGAGCTGTTTTTT

abundance: NA
j_gene: TRBJ2-3
v_gene: TRBV30
d_gene: NA
CDR3aa: CAWTRGGFTDTQYF
CDR3nt: TGTGCCTGGACTCGCGGGGGCTTCACAGATACGCAGTATTTT

abundance: NA
j_gene: TRBJ1-6
v_gene: TRBV5-5
d_gene: NA
CDR3aa: CASSRAIGGSSYNSPLHF
CDR3nt: TGTGCCAGCAGCCGGGCGATTGGGGGCAGCTCCTATAATTCACCCCTCCACTTT

abundance: NA
j_gene: TRBJ1-2
v_gene: TRBV30
d_gene: TRBD1
CDR3aa: CASAGQGAGGYTF
CDR3nt: TGTGCCTCTGCGGGACAGGGGGCGGGTGGCTACACCTTC

abundance: NA
j_gene: TRBJ1-2
v_gene: TRBV2
d_gene: TRBD1
CDR3aa: CASSEAGGTGIYGYTF
CDR3nt: TGTGCCAGCAGTGAAGCGGGGGGGACAGGGATCTATGGCTACACCTTC

abundance: NA
j_gene: TRBJ2-5
v_gene: TRBV5-1
d_gene: TRBD1
CDR3aa: CASSGQQGAVQETQYF
CDR3nt: TGCGCCAGCAGCGGCCAACAGGGGGCCGTCCAAGAGACCCAGTACTTC

abundance: NA
j_gene: TRBJ2-7
v_gene: TRBV5-6
d_gene: NA
CDR3aa: CASSLGRASSYEQYF
CDR3nt: TGTGCCAGCAGCCTGGGACGGGCGAGCTCCTACGAGCAGTACTTC

abundance: NA
j_gene: TRBJ2-7
v_gene: TRBV30
d_gene: TRBD2
CDR3aa: CAWSRLRGGHEQYF
CDR3nt: TGTGCCTGGAGTCGTCTTCGGGGGGGCCACGAGCAGTACTTC

abundance: NA
j_gene: TRBJ2-5
v_gene: TRBV18
d_gene: NA
CDR3aa: CASSPQGETQYF
CDR3nt: TGTGCCAGCTCACCACAGGGCGAGACCCAGTACTTC

abundance: NA
j_gene: TRBJ2-1
v_gene: TRBV6-6
d_gene: TRBD2
CDR3aa: CASSKGLAIDEQFF
CDR3nt: TGTGCCAGCAGTAAAGGACTAGCGATAGATGAGCAGTTCTTC

abundance: once
j_gene: TRBJ2-7
v_gene: TRBV5-1
d_gene: TRBD1
CDR3aa: CASSFGQGYYEQYF
CDR3nt: TGCGCCAGCAGCTTCGGACAGGGCTACTACGAGCAGTACTTC

abundance: few
j_gene: TRBJ2-7
v_gene: TRBV10-3
d_gene: TRBD1
CDR3aa: CAISESHRTGTGGGYEQYF
CDR3nt: TGTGCCATCAGTGAATCACATCGGACGGGGACAGGGGGCGGGTACGAGCAGTACTTC

abundance: NA
j_gene: TRBJ2-3
v_gene: TRBV5-1
d_gene: TRBD2
CDR3aa: CASRAGLALTSDTQYF
CDR3nt: TGCGCCAGCAGAGCAGGACTAGCTCTAACTTCAGATACGCAGTATTTT

abundance: NA
j_gene: TRBJ2-3
v_gene: TRBV23-1
d_gene: NA
CDR3aa: CASSQEGRSSTDTQYF
CDR3nt: TGCGCCAGCAGTCAGGAAGGACGGAGTAGCACAGATACGCAGTATTTT

abundance: NA
j_gene: TRBJ2-1
v_gene: TRBV7-6
d_gene: NA
CDR3aa: CASSSSFAGHPTSYNEQFF
CDR3nt: TGTGCCAGCAGCTCGTCCTTTGCGGGGCATCCCACTTCCTACAATGAGCAGTTCTTC

abundance: once
j_gene: TRBJ1-2
v_gene: TRBV19
d_gene: NA
CDR3aa: CASSIDLGMYGYTF
CDR3nt: TGTGCCAGTAGTATAGATCTGGGGATGTATGGCTACACCTTC